Each of the 14 T cell receptor beta chains below was sequenced from the same sample in a study of T-cell memory formation after mild COVID-19. Each CDR3 protein is one row after TCRdb ran MiXCR on the 5' RACE reads. The sample yields hundreds of thousands of distinct CDR3 sequences, roughly 20% seen once. Sequences were obtained from PBMCs or a T cell subset sorted from them (not recorded which). These receptors originate from an adult woman who had mild COVID-19 (a few samples of this study predate the infection). Cell type and time point are not known.

This clonotype was counted between two and nine times. The CDR3 DNA reads TGTGCCAGCTCCCTGCCACCCGGGTTTCGAGAGACCCAGTACTTC. Its protein is CASSLPPGFRETQYF. This chain connects TRBV18 to TRBJ2-5; D is uncertain. Trimming cost V 6 bases and J 4 bases, with 18 bases left between them. Germline loops: CDR1 KGHSH, CDR2 LQKENI. CDR3 length: 15 residues.

V gene TRBV9 combines with J gene TRBJ2-1, with 8 bases identical to TRBD2. In germline, CDR1 is SGDLS, CDR2 YYNGEE. J was trimmed by 9 bases and V by 3 bases; bases with no gene match: 11. The CDR3 consists of 15 residues. The CDR3 DNA sequence: TGTGCCAGCAGCGCAAGCGGGGGTCAGGGAGGTGAGCAGTTCTTC. It codes for CASSASGGQGGEQFF.

This clonotype was observed a handful of times. This chain joins TRBV11-2 and TRBJ1-1; TRBD1 agrees at 7 bases. This CDR3 has 15 amino acids. Germline V gene sequence: CDR1 SGHAT, CDR2 FQNNGV. Germline trimming cut 5 bases from V and 5 bases from J; bases unmatched to any gene: 11. CDR3 sequence: CASSLPSGGRTEAFF. The CDR3 region has the DNA TGTGCCAGCAGCCTACCTTCAGGGGGGAGGACTGAAGCTTTCTTT.

The sample holds a few counts of this clonotype. The chain recombines TRBV5-1 with TRBJ2-1; D is unclear. Trimming took 1 base from V and 4 from J, leaving 9 bases between them. There are 14 residues in the CDR3. Looked up from germline, CDR1 is SGHRS and CDR2 is YFSETQ. This CDR3 is CASSLRQEYNEQFF. CDR3 DNA: TGCGCCAGCAGCTTGCGGCAGGAGTACAATGAGCAGTTCTTC.

Only one count was recorded for this clonotype. The rearrangement joins TRBV18 to TRBJ2-5; TRBD2 matches at 7 bases. Germline loops: CDR1 KGHSH, CDR2 LQKENI. V gave up 1 base and J gave up 0 bases; unmatched junction bases: 8. This CDR3 spans 17 amino acids. The CDR3 spells CASSPQARLANQETQYF. CDR3 DNA sequence: TGTGCCAGCTCACCACAGGCCCGACTAGCCAACCAAGAGACCCAGTACTTC.

In its sample, this clonotype was seen a few times. The V gene is TRBV6-5, the J gene TRBJ1-1; 8 bases map to TRBD1. V lost 5 bases, J lost 0 bases, and 11 bases stayed unmatched. Germline CDR1 reads MNHEY; CDR2 reads SVGAGI. The CDR3 extends over 17 amino acids. CDR3: CASSLSGTGHLNTEAFF. For the CDR3, the DNA is TGTGCCAGCAGTCTCTCCGGGACAGGCCATTTGAACACTGAAGCTTTCTTT.

V usage is TRBV25-1 and J usage is TRBJ1-1; TRBD1 agrees at 7 bases. The CDR3 spans 15 residues. The V and J ends lost 2 bases and 6 bases, in that order; junction bases with no gene match: 9. The germline gives CDR1 MGHDK, CDR2 SYGVNS. The CDR3, as DNA: TGTGCCAGCAGTGAAACGACAGGGTGGGGGGCTGAAGCTTTCTTT. It yields the protein CASSETTGWGAEAFF.

This clonotype has more than one count but fewer than ten. CDR3 region: CASSLGHLKYGYTF. DNA of the CDR3: TGTGCCAGCAGCTTGGGACACCTTAAGTATGGCTACACCTTC. The chain is built from TRBV7-8 and TRBJ1-2; D possibly corresponds to TRBD1 (6 bases). CDR3 size: 14 residues. V was shortened by 3 bases and J by 5 bases, with 13 bases between the two germline ends. CDR1 is SGHVS, CDR2 FQNEAQ, per germline.

This clonotype was picked up a small number of times. The chain is built from TRBV4-1 and TRBJ2-7; either TRBD1 or TRBD2 may supply D (5 bases each). The CDR3 has 14 amino acids. V lost 5 bases, J lost 2 bases, and 13 bases lay in between. CDR1 and CDR2 (germline): MGHRA, YSYEKL. CDR3 residues: CASSSRWGPYEQYF. As DNA, the CDR3 is TGCGCCAGCAGCTCCAGGTGGGGACCCTACGAGCAGTACTTC.

This chain joins TRBV12-3 or TRBV12-4 and TRBJ2-1; 8 bases line up with TRBD2. There are 15 residues in the CDR3. Losses at the gene ends were 3 bases for V and 8 bases for J; bases not matched to a gene: 9. The CDR3 loop is CASSFTGTSGHEQFF. Here the CDR3 DNA reads TGTGCCAGCAGTTTTACTGGGACTAGTGGTCATGAGCAGTTCTTC.

This clonotype was recorded a few times. The junction departs from the called germline gene at one end, perhaps through a read error. The chain recombines TRBV12-3 or TRBV12-4 with TRBJ2-3, with 7 bases fitting TRBD1. This CDR3 has 14 amino acids. CDR3 coding DNA: TGTGCCAGCAGATTAGGACAGGACACAGATACGCAGTATTTT. It is translated as CASRLGQDTDTQYF.

The sample holds a few counts of this clonotype. The genes are TRBV4-1 and TRBJ2-1, with 9 bases matching TRBD2. V was pared by 3 bases and J by 4 bases, with 10 bases of the junction left unmatched. CDR1 is MGHRA, CDR2 YSYEKL, per germline. The length of the CDR3 is 17 residues. The CDR3 nucleotides read TGCGCCAGCAGCCATGGCCCCCGACTAGCGGAGTACAATGAGCAGTTCTTC. It specifies CASSHGPRLAEYNEQFF.

This clonotype was counted many times. Germline is not matched at one junction end, which may reflect a read error. This chain uses TRBV7-9 with TRBJ2-1, with 9 bases fitting TRBD1. The CDR3 consists of 13 residues. Germline loops: CDR1 SEHNR, CDR2 FQNEAQ (reference sequence). The DNA of the CDR3 is TGCGCCAGCAGCTTGGGGACAGGGAATGAGCAGTTCTTC. This gives the protein CASSLGTGNEQFF. The full variable domain, completed using reference TRBV7-9 and TRBJ2-1, is DTGVSQNPRHKITKRGQNVTFRCDPISEHNRLYWYRQTLGQGPEFLTYFQNEAQLEKSRLLSDRFSAERPKGSFSTLEIQRTEQGDSAMYLCASSLGTGNEQFFGPGTRLTVL.

This clonotype was seen only a few times. The gene calls are TRBV28 and TRBJ2-1; D is undetermined. CDR1 is MDHEN, CDR2 SYDVKM, per germline. The CDR3 extends over 16 amino acids. V was pared by 6 bases and J by 4 bases, with 19 bases between. CDR3 in amino acids: CASSPSRHSPYNEQFF. As DNA, the CDR3 is TGTGCCAGCAGCCCTTCTAGGCACAGCCCATACAATGAGCAGTTCTTC.